Listed below are T cell receptor beta chains from one sample, sequenced in a study of lymphopenia after photon versus proton radiotherapy. Here immunoSEQ multiplex PCR was the method, and the copy in TCRdb shows in-frame clones only, minus some. This sample has about 28,000 clones, with around 80% found just once. The material sequenced was peripheral blood, taken from a patient treated with photon-based radiotherapy. The receptor source for this set is a man aged 50-60 years with gastric cancer. Both conserved end residues are part of each CDR3.

len: 16; j_gene: TRBJ1-4; v_gene: TRBV5-6; CDR3aa: CASSSPNAGGVEKLFF
len: 13; j_gene: TRBJ1-2; v_gene: TRBV4-3; CDR3aa: CASSQDPAYGYTF
len: 14; j_gene: TRBJ1-2; v_gene: TRBV30; CDR3aa: CAWSVPQTNYGYTF
len: 14; j_gene: TRBJ2-1; v_gene: TRBV6-4; CDR3aa: CASSEGLDANEQFF
len: 13; j_gene: TRBJ1-1; v_gene: TRBV5-4; CDR3aa: CASSLTGNTEAFF
len: 14; j_gene: TRBJ1-4; v_gene: TRBV5-1; CDR3aa: CASSLGGGNEKLFF
len: 12; j_gene: TRBJ1-1; v_gene: TRBV7-3; CDR3aa: CASSKTKAEAFF
len: 15; j_gene: TRBJ2-3; v_gene: TRBV19; CDR3aa: CASSIWGFTPDTQYF
len: 14; j_gene: TRBJ2-1; v_gene: TRBV19; CDR3aa: CASGRQGSYNEQFF
len: 14; j_gene: TRBJ2-3; v_gene: TRBV15; CDR3aa: CATSNSTTSDTQYF
len: 15; j_gene: TRBJ1-2; v_gene: TRBV5-5; CDR3aa: CASSLAPGSSYGYTF
len: 15; j_gene: TRBJ1-5; v_gene: TRBV18; CDR3aa: CASSPTGDGGQPQHF
len: 14; j_gene: TRBJ1-3; v_gene: TRBV6-4; CDR3aa: CASSVVYSGNTIYF